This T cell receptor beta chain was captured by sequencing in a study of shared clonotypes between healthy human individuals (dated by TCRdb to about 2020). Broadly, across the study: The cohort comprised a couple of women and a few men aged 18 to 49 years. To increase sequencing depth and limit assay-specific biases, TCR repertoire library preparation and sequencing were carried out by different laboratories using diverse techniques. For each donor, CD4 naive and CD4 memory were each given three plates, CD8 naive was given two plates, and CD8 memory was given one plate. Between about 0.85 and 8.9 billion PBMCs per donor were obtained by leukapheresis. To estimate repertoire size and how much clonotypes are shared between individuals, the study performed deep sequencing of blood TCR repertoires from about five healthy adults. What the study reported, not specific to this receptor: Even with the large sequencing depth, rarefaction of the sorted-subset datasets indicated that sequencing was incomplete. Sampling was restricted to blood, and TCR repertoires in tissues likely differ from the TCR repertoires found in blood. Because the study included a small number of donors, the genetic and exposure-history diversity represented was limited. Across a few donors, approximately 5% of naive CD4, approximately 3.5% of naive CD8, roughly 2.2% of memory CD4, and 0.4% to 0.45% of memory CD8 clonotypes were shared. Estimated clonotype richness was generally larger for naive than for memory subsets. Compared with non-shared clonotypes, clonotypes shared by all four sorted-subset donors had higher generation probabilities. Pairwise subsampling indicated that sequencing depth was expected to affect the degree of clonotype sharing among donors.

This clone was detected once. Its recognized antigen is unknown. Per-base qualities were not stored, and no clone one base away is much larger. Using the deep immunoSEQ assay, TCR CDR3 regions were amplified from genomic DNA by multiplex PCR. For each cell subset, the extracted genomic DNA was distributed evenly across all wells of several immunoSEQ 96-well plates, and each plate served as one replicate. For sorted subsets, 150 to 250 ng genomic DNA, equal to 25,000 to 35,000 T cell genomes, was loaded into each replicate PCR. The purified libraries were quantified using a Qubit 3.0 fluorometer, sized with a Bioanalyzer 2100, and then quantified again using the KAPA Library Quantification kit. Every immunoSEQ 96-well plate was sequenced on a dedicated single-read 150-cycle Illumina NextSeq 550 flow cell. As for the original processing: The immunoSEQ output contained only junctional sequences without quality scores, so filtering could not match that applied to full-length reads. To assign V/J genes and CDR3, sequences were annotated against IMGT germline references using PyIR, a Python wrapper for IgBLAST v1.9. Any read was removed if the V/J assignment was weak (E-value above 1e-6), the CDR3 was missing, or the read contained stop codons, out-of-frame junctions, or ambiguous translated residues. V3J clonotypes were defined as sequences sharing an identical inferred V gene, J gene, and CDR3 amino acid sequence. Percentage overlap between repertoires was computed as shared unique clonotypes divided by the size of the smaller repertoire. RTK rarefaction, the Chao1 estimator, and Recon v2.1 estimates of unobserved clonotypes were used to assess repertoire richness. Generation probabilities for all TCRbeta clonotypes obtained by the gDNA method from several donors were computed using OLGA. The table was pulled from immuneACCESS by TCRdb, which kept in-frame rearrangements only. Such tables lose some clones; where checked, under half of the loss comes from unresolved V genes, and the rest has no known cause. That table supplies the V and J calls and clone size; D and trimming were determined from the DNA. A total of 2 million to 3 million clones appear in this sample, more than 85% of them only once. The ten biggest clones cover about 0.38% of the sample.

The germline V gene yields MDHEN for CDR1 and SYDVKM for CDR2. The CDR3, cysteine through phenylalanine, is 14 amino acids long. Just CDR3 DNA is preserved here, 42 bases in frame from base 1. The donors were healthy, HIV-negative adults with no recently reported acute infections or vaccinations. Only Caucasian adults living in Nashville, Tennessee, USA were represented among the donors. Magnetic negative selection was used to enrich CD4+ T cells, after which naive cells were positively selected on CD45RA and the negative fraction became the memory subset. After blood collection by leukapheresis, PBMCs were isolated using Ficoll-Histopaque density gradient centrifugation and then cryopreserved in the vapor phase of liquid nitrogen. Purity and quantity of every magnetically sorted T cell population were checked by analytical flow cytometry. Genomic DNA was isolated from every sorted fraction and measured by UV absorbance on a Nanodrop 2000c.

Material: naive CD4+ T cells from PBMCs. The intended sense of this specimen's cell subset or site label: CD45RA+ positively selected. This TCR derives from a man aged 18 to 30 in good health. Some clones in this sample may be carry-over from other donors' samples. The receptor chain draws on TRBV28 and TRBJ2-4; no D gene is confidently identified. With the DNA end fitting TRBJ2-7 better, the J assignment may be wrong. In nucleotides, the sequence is TGTGCCAGCAGTTTATCTGGGCACGAATACGAGCAGTACTTC. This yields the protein CASSLSGHEYEQYF.